The TCR beta chain described here comes from a study of blood T cells in healthy people across ages (dated by TCRdb to about 2015). Study-wide context: In model experiments, template switching captured about one uniquely barcoded TCR beta cDNA molecule for every two T cells. Two additional independent replicas of 1 million unique cDNA reads from the same blood draw were analyzed for two donors (one aged 18 to 30 and one aged 80 or older). Age-related changes in TCR beta repertoire diversity were measured in the study by deep sequencing normalized with unique cDNA molecular identifiers. Donors of different ages were randomly distributed across sequencing lanes to avoid experimental bias. Four age groups were formed from the donors: young (average 16 years), middle-aged (just under 40), aged (roughly 59) and long-lived (approximately 78).

Systemically healthy Caucasian individuals from Russia, roughly 40 in total and aged roughly 6 to 100 years, were included as donors. Each donor gave roughly 9 milliliters of peripheral blood, drawn into EDTA-treated Vacutainer tubes. Ficoll-Paque density-gradient centrifugation was used to isolate PBMCs, with at least 7 million per sample. Total RNA was extracted from PBMCs with Trizol reagent, with at least 6 micrograms obtained per sample. For every donor, flow cytometry on a PBMC aliquot measured the percentage of naive CD45RAhigh/CD27high T cells. Study-level results and caveats: Conclusive comparison of naive and antigen-experienced compartments was prevented by the profiling of bulk unsorted PBMCs. Compared with the aged group, more naive CD4+ T cells, fewer expanded clones and increased TCR diversity were shown by the long-lived group, suggesting age selection. The CMV infection status of donors was not known, potentially confounding age-related changes in expanded clonotypes. Observed TCR beta diversity correlated strongly with the percentage of naive T cells measured by flow cytometry. Estimates of total diversity based on one million sequenced T cells were regarded as lower bounds and as underestimates. Observed TCR beta diversity per million T cells fell roughly linearly with age, and a significant reduction was already apparent by age roughly 40.

Note on this clonotype: What antigen it recognizes has not been identified. Base qualities are not provided; no much larger clone lies one nucleotide away.

Deletion took 5 bases off V and 0 bases off J, with a span of 17 bases between the germline ends. CDR1 and CDR2 are read off the germline V gene (reference sequence) as DFQATT and SNEGSKA. The CDR3 covers 16 residues, taking in both the cysteine and the phenylalanine. The entry retains the CDR3 DNA only, 48 bases that are in frame from base 1. Libraries were made using 5' RACE. The sample was run on an Illumina HiSeq 2500. A second PCR of about 6 to 11 cycles was run with a J-beta primer mix and a sample-barcoded 5' primer. Each TCR beta cDNA molecule received a unique molecular identifier from a template-switch 5' adaptor carrying 12 random nucleotides. At least 2.5 million CDR3-containing paired-end reads were obtained from each sample. First-strand cDNA was synthesized from all RNA with the Mint cDNA synthesis kit, primed by a TRBC-specific oligonucleotide. Following uracil-DNA glycosylase treatment, a first 18-cycle PCR with universal primers M1SS and BC2_uni_R was performed on all cDNA. Regarding the original processing steps: Normalization of each sample was performed by random selection of 1 million high-quality reads, each carrying a distinct molecular identifier. Reads with shared molecular identifiers were discarded instead of being binned into consensus sequences. CDR3 identification, clonotype clustering and error correction used MiTCR with a Q25 quality threshold and the strictest error-elimination algorithm. A nonparametric unseen species model with Euler transformation was used to estimate a lower bound on total TCR beta diversity. TCRdb applied fastp at Q25 and MiXCR to the public reads, then kept only in-frame beta chains. When rows share a CDR3 protein, they turn into one entry using the most common DNA and genes. It is TCRdb's table, rather than the study itself, that gives the V and J calls and clone size. The sample table contains some 1.6 million distinct CDR3 sequences; only one count was recorded for roughly a third of them. Approximately 10% of the sample comes from the top ten.

What was sequenced was blood. This clonotype was sampled from a woman aged 25 to 39 in good health. The rearranged segments are TRBV20-1 and TRBJ2-1; the D gene is not confidently resolved. The nucleotide sequence is given as TGCAGTGCTCATCGACTCCTCGTGGGCTCCTACAATGAGCAGTTCTTC. Translation gives CSAHRLLVGSYNEQFF.